The sequence of this T cell receptor beta chain was determined in a study of blood T cells in healthy people across ages. About the research overall: Using template switching, researchers captured about one barcoded beta molecule for each two T cells.

The junction had 10 bases not matched to a gene; V was cut back by 0 bases and J by 6 bases. The CDR3 runs 17 residues. Germline V CDR1 and CDR2: LGHDT, YNNKEL (reference sequence). A second 7 to 11 cycle PCR used barcoded and J-beta primers. A minimum of 3 million CDR3-containing paired-end reads was obtained for each sample. Via MiXCR, TCRdb re-called the 5' RACE reads, giving one row per CDR3 protein. The top ten clones hold 15% to 20% of a sample with over a million distinct CDR3 sequences, under 55% of them seen once. Each donor supplied roughly 10 milliliters of peripheral blood. The V call is TRBV3-1, the J call TRBJ2-1; 8 bases line up with TRBD2. This receptor was obtained from a woman in her sixties in good health. The source material was blood. CDR3 loop: CASSQDFGAGGFNEQFF. In DNA form, the CDR3 reads TGTGCCAGCAGCCAAGATTTTGGGGCGGGAGGCTTCAATGAGCAGTTCTTC.